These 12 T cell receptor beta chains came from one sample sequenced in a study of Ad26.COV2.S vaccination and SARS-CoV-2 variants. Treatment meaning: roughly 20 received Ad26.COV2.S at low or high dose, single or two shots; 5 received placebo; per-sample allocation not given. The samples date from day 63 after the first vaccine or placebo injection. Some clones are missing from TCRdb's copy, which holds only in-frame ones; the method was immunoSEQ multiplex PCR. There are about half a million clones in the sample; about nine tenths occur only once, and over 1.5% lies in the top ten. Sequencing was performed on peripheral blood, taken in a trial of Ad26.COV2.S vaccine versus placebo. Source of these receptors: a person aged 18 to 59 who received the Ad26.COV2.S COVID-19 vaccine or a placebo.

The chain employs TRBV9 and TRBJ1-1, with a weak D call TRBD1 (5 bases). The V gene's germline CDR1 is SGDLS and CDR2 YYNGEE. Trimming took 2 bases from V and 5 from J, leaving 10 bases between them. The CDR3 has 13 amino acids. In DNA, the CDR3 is TGTGCCAGCAGCGTCACAGGCGAGACTGAAGCTTTCTTT. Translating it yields CASSVTGETEAFF.

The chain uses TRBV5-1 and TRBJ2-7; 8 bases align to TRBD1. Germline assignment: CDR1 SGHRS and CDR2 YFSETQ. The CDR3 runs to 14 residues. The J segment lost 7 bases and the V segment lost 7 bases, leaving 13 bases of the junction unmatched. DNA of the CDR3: TGCGCCAGCTGTAAGGACAGGGAAAGGAAGGAGCAGTACTTC. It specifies CASCKDRERKEQYF.

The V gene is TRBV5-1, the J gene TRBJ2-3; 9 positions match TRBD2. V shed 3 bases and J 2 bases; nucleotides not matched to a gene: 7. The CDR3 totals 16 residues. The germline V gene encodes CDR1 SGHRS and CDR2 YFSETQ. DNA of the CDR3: TGCGCCAGCAGCTCGGAGCGGGGGGCTGACACAGATACGCAGTATTTT. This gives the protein CASSSERGADTDTQYF.

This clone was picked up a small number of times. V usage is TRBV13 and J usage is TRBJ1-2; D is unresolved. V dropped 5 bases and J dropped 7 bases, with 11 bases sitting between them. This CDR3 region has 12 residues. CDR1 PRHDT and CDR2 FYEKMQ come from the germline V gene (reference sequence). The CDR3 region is CASSLARSGYTF. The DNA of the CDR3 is TGTGCCAGCAGCCTGGCGCGGTCTGGCTACACCTTC.

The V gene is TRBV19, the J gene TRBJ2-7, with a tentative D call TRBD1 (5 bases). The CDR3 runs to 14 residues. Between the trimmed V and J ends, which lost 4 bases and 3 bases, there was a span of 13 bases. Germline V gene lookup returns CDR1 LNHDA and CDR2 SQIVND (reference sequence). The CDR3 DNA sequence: TGTGCCAGTAGTACCCCCGGACAACGCTACGAGCAGTACTTC. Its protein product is CASSTPGQRYEQYF.

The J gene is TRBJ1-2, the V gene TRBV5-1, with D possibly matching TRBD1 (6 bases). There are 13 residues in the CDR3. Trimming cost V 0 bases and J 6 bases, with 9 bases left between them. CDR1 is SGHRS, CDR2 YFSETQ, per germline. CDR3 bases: TGCGCCAGCAGCTTGGGACAGGTTGATGGCTACACCTTC. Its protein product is CASSLGQVDGYTF.

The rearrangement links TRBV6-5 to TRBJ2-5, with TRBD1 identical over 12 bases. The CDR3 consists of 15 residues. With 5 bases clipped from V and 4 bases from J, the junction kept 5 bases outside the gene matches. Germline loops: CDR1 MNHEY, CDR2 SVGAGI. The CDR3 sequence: CASSRDRGRVETQYF. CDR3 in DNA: TGTGCCAGCAGTCGGGACAGGGGGCGGGTAGAGACCCAGTACTTC.

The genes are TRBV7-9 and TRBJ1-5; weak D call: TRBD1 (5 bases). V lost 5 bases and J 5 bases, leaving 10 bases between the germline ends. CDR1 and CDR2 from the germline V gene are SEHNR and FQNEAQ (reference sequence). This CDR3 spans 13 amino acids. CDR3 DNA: TGTGCCAGCAGCCGAACCAGGGATCAGCCCCAGCATTTT. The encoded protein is CASSRTRDQPQHF.

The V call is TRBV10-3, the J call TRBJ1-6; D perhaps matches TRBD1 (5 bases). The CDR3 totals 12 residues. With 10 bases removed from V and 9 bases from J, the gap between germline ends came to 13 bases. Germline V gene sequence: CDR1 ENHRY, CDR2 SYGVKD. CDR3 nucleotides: TGTGCCACCAGGGAGGTTGGTTCACCCCTCCACTTT. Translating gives CATREVGSPLHF.

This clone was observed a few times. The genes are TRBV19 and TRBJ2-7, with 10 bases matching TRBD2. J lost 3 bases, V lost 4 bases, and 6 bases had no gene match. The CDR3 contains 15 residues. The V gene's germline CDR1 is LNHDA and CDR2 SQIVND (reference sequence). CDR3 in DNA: TGTGCCAGTAGTAGCGTACTAGCGGGGCACTACGAGCAGTACTTC. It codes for CASSSVLAGHYEQYF. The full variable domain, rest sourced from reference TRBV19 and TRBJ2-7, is DGGITQSPKYLFRKEGQNVTLSCEQNLNHDAMYWYRQDPGQGLRLIYYSQIVNDFQKGDIAEGYSVSREKKESFPLTVTSAQKNPTAFYLCASSSVLAGHYEQYFGPGTRLTVT.

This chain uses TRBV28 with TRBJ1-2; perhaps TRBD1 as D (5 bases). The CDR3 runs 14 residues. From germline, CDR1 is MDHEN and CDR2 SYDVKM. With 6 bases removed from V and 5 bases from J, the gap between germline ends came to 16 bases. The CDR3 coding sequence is TGTGCCAGCAGGACGGGACCCCCCTATTATGGCTACACCTTC. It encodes CASRTGPPYYGYTF.

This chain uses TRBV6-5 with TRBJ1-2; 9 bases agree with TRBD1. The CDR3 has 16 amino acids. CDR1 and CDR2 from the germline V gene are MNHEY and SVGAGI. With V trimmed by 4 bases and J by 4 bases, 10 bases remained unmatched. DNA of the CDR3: TGTGCCAGCAGTTTATCGGGGACAGGGTTTAGCTATGGCTACACCTTC. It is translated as CASSLSGTGFSYGYTF.